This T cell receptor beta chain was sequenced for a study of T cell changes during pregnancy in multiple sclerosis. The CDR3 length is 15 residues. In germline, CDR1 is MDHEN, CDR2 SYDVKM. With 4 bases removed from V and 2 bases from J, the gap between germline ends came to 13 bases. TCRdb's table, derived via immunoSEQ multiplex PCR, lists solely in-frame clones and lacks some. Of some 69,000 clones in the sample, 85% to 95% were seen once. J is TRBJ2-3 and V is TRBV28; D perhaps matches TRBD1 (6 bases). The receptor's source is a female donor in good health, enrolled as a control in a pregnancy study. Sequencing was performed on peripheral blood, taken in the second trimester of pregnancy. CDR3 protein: CASSWARGTTDTQYF. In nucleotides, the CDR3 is TGTGCCAGCAGTTGGGCCAGGGGCACCACAGATACGCAGTATTTT.